The sequence of this T cell receptor (beta chain) was determined in a study of T cell responses to AZD1222 COVID-19 vaccine. Study results and limitations: CD4 TCRs associated with vaccination spanned spike, dominating at 160-218 and 743-854. Scientists sampled the repertoires only once the peak T cell response had passed. The donor group comprised mostly white British people and more females; the analysis possibly underestimated clonal diversity. Unmutated variant regions are reportedly the target of nearly half of TCRs that are spike-specific.

Concerning this clone itself: The antigen remains unidentified.

Deletions cut 11 bases from V and 5 bases from J, with 10 bases between. Germline lookup yields CDR1 MDHEN and CDR2 SYDVKM. This CDR3 spans 11 amino acids. TCRdb keeps only in-frame clones here, not all; method: immunoSEQ multiplex PCR. This table has 210,000 or so clones, around 94% appearing once. The chain has TRBV28 and TRBJ2-1; D not resolved. The sample consisted of peripheral blood, taken 28 days after the second dose of the MenACWY control vaccine. This receptor was taken from an adult who received the MenACWY meningococcal vaccine as a control. The CDR3 reads CAADGDNEQFF. The CDR3 region has the DNA TGTGCCGCAGACGGTGACAATGAGCAGTTCTTC.